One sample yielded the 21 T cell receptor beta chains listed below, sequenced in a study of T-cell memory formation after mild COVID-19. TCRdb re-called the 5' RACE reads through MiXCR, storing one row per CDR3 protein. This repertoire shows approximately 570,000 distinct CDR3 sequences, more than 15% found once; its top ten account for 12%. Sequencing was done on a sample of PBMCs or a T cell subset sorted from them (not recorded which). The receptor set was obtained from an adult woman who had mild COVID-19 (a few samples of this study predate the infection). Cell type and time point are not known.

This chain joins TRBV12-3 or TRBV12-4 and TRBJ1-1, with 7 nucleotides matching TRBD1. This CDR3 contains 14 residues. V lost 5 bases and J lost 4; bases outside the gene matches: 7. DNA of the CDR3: TGTGCCAGCAGTCCCTGGGACAGCTCCACTGAAGCTTTCTTT. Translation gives CASSPWDSSTEAFF.

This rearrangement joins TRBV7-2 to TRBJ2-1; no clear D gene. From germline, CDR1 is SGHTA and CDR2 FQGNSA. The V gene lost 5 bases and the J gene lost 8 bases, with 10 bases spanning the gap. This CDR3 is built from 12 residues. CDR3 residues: CASSLVPHEQFF. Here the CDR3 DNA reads TGTGCCAGCAGCCTAGTCCCCCATGAGCAGTTCTTC.

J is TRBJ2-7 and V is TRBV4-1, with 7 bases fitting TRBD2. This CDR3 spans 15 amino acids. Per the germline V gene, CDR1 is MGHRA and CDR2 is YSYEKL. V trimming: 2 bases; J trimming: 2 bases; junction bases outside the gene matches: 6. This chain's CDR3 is CASSQSASGTYEQYF. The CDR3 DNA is TGCGCCAGCAGCCAATCGGCTAGCGGCACCTACGAGCAGTACTTC.

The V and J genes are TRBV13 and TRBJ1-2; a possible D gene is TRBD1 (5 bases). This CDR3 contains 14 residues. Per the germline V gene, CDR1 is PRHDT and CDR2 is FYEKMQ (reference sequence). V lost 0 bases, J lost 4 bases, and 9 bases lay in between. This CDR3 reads CASSLGGRVYGYTF. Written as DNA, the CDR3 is TGTGCCAGCAGCTTAGGGGGGCGGGTCTATGGCTACACCTTC.

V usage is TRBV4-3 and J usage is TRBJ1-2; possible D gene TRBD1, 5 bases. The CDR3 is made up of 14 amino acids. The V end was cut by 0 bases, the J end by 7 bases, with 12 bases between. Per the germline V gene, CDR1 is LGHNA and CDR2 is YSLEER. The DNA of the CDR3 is TGCGCCAGCAGCCAAGATATAGGGGTAGGTGGCTACACCTTC. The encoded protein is CASSQDIGVGGYTF.

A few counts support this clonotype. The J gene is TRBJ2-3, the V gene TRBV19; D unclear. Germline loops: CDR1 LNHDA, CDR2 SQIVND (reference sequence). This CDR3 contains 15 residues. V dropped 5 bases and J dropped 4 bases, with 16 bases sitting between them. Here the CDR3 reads CASSPRSYLADTQYF. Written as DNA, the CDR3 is TGTGCCAGTAGTCCCCGGTCCTATTTGGCAGATACGCAGTATTTT.

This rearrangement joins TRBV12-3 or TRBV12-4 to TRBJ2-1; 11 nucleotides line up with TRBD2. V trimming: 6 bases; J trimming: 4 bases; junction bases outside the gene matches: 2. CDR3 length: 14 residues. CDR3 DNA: TGTGCCAGCAGCCGACTAGCGGGGTACAATGAGCAGTTCTTC. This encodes CASSRLAGYNEQFF.

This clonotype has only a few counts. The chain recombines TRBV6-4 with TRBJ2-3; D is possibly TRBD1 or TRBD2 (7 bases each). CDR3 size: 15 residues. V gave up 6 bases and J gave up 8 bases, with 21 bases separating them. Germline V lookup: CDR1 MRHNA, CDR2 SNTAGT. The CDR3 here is CASSPGGGGQGTQYF. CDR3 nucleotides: TGTGCCAGCAGCCCCGGGGGAGGGGGCCAGGGTACGCAGTATTTT.

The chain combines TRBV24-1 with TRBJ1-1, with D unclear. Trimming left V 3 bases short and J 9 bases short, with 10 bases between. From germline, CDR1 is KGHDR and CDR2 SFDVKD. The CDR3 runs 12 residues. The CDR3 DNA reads TGTGCCACCAGTGATGAGGTACAGCAAGCTTTCTTT. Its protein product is CATSDEVQQAFF.

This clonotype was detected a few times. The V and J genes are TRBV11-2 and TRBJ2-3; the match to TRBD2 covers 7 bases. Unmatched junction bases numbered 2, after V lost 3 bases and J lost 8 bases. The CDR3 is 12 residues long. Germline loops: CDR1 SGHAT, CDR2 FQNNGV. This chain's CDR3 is CASSFAGVTQYF. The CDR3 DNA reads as TGTGCCAGCAGCTTTGCGGGGGTTACGCAGTATTTT.

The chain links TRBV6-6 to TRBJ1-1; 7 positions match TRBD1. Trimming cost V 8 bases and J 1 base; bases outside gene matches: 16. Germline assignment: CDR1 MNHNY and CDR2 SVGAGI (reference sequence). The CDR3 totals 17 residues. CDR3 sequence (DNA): TGTGCCAGCGGGAAGACAGGGAGCCCCGTGAAGAACACTGAAGCTTTCTTT. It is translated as CASGKTGSPVKNTEAFF.

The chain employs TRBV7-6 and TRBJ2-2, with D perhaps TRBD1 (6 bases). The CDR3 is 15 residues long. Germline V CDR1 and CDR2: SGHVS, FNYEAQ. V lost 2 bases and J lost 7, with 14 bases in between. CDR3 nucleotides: TGTGCCAGCAGCTTAAATAGGGGGTACGGCGGGGAGCTGTTTTTT. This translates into CASSLNRGYGGELFF.

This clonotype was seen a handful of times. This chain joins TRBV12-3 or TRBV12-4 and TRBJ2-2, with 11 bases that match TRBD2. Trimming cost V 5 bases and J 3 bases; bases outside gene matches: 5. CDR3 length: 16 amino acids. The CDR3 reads CASSPIAGGYTGELFF. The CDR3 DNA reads TGTGCCAGCAGTCCAATAGCGGGGGGGTACACCGGGGAGCTGTTTTTT.

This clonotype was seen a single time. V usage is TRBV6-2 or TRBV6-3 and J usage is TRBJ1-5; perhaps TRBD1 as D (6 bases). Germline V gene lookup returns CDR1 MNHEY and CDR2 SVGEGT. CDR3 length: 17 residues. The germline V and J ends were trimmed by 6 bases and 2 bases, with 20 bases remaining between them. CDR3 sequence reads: CASRPSLGGEGNQPQHF. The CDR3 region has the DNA TGTGCCAGCAGACCATCCTTGGGGGGCGAGGGCAATCAGCCCCAGCATTTT.

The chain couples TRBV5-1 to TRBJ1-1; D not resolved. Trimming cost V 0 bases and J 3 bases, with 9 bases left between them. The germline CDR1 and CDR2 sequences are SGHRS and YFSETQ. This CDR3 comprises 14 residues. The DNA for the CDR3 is TGCGCCAGCAGCTTGGAGGCCAGAGACACTGAAGCTTTCTTT. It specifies CASSLEARDTEAFF.

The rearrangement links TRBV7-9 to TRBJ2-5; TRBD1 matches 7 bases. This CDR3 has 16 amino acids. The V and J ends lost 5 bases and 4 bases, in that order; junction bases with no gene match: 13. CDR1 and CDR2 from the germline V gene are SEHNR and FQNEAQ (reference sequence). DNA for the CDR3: TGTGCCAGCAGCCTGTACCGAGGGGGCCTTAGAGAGACCCAGTACTTC. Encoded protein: CASSLYRGGLRETQYF.

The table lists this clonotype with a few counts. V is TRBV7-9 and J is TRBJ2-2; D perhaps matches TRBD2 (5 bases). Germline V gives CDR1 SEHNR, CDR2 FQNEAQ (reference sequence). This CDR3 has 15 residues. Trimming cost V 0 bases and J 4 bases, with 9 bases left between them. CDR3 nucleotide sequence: TGTGCCAGCAGCTTAGCGGGAGAGATCACCGGGGAGCTGTTTTTT. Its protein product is CASSLAGEITGELFF. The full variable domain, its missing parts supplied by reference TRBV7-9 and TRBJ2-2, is DTGVSQNPRHKITKRGQNVTFRCDPISEHNRLYWYRQTLGQGPEFLTYFQNEAQLEKSRLLSDRFSAERPKGSFSTLEIQRTEQGDSAMYLCASSLAGEITGELFFGEGSRLTVL.

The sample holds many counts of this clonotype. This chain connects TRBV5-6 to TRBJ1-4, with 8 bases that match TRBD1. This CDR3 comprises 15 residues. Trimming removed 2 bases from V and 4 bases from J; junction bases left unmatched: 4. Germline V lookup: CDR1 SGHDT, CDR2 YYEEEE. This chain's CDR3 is CASSFRDRLNEKLFF. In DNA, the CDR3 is TGTGCCAGCAGCTTTCGGGACAGGCTTAATGAAAAACTGTTTTTT.

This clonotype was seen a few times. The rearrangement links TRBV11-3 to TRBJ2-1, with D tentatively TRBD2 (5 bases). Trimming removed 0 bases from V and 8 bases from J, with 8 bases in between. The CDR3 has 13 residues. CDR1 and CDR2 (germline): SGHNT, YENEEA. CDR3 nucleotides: TGTGCCAGCAGCTTAGATCACGGGGATGAGCAGTTCTTC. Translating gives CASSLDHGDEQFF.

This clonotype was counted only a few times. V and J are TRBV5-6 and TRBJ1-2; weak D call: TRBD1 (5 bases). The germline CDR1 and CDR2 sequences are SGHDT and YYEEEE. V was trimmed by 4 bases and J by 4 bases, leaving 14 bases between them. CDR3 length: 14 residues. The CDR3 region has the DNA TGTGCCAGCAGCCCCTCCGGGGGAGCCTATGGCTACACCTTC. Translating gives CASSPSGGAYGYTF.

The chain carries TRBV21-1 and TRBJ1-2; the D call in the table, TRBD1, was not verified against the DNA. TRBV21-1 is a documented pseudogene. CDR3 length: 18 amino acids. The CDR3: CASSKSRQPQGSNYGYTF. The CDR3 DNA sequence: TGTGCCAGCAGCAAATCCCGGCAGCCGCAGGGCTCCAACTATGGCTACACCTTC.